This TCR beta chain emerged from a study of T cell responses to AZD1222 COVID-19 vaccine. Comments on this clone: Its antigen is as yet unknown.

CDR3 length: 14 amino acids. V lost 1 base and J 4 bases, leaving 11 bases between the germline ends. Germline V gene data show CDR1 as SGDLS and CDR2 as YYNGEE. Sequencing used immunoSEQ multiplex PCR; TCRdb keeps in-frame clones, though not all of them. This table has 85,000 to 95,000 clones, nearly 90% appearing once. General study points: The number of AZD1222 recipients seropositive at baseline was only five or six.

The sample here was peripheral blood, taken on day 0 of AZD1222 vaccination. The chain has TRBV9 and TRBJ1-1; D gene uncertain. The clonotype was recovered from an adult in good health. CDR3 nucleotide sequence: TGTGCCAGCAGCGTAAGTGATTGGGGCACTGAAGCTTTCTTT. This sequence encodes CASSVSDWGTEAFF.